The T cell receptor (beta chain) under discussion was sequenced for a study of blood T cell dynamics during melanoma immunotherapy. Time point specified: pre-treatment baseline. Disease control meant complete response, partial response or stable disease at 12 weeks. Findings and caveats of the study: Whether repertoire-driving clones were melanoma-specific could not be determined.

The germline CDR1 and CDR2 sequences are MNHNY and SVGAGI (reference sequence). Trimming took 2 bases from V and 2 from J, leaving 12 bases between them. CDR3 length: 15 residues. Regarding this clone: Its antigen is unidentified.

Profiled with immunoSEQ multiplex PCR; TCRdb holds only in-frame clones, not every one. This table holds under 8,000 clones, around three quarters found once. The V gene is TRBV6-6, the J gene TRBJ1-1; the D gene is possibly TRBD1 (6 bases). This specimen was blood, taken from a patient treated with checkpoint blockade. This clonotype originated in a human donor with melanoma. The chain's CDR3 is CASSYGGALNTEAFF. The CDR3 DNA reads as TGTGCCAGCAGTTACGGGGGCGCGTTAAACACTGAAGCTTTCTTT.